This entry lists 3 T cell receptor beta chains sequenced from one sample in a study of cytomegalovirus exposure and HLA in healthy donors (TCRdb year 2017). Libraries were constructed by the immunoSEQ multiplex PCR assay. For the multiplex PCR, a mixture combining 60 forward primers for TCR Vbeta segments and 13 reverse primers for TCR Jbeta segments was used. TCRdb stores this immuneACCESS table with in-frame sequences only. Part of the clones is absent; in the studies checked, under half of the shortfall reflects unresolved V genes, and no reason is known for the rest. Present in this sample are 130,000 or so clones, approximately 82% of which were seen just once. In total, the top ten clones hold 1.5% to 2% of the sample. Sequencing was carried out using PBMCs. These receptors were taken from a woman in her thirties or forties in good health and CMV-seronegative.

The J gene is TRBJ2-7, the V gene TRBV7-7; no clear D. Germline CDR1 and CDR2: SSHAT and FNYEAQ (reference sequence). The CDR3 is 15 amino acids. Trimming pared 1 base from V and 2 bases from J, leaving 12 bases between. This chain's CDR3 is CASSLGAGSTYEQYF. CDR3 DNA sequence: TGTGCCAGCAGCTTAGGAGCAGGTTCGACCTACGAGCAGTACTTC.

V and J are TRBV5-4 and TRBJ2-1; 7 nucleotides agree with TRBD2. Trimming took 2 bases from V and 1 from J; bases not matched to a gene: 6. Germline V gene sequence: CDR1 SGHNT, CDR2 YYREEE (reference sequence). The CDR3 totals 16 residues. The CDR3 protein is CASSLGGSGSYNEQFF. CDR3 coding DNA: TGTGCCAGCAGCTTAGGCGGGAGTGGGTCCTACAATGAGCAGTTCTTC.

V and J are TRBV4-2 and TRBJ1-1; D unresolved. Germline V CDR1 and CDR2: LGHNA, YNFKEQ. With 0 bases removed from V and 0 bases from J, the gap between germline ends came to 11 bases. The CDR3 extends over 16 amino acids. In DNA, the CDR3 is TGTGCCAGCAGCCAAGATTTAGCATTTATGAACACTGAAGCTTTCTTT. Encoded protein: CASSQDLAFMNTEAFF.